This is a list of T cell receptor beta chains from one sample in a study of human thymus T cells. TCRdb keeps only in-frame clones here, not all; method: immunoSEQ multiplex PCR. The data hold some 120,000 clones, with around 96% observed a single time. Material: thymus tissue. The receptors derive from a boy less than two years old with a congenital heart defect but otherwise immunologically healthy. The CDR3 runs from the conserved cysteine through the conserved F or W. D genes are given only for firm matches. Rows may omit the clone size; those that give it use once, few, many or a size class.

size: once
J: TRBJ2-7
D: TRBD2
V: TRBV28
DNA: TGTGCCAGCAGCCTTGTGAGGACTAGCGGGGGGTGCTACGAGCAGTACTTC
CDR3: CASSLVRTSGGCYEQYF

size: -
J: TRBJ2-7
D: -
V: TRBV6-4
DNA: TGTGCCAGCAGTGAGTTCGAGGGTTCCCGCTACGAGCAGTACTTC
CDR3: CASSEFEGSRYEQYF

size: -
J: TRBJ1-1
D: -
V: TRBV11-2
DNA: TGTGCCAGCAGCCGACCCGGGAGGGTGGGTGGCACTGAAGCTTTCTTT
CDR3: CASSRPGRVGGTEAFF

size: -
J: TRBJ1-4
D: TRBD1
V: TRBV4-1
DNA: TGCGCCAGCAGCCTACGGACAGGGCTCCAAACCAATAATGAAAAACTGTTTTTT
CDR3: CASSLRTGLQTNNEKLFF

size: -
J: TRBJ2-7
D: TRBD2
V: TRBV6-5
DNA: TGTGCCAGCAGTTTCCTAGGCGGGGGGGCCCACGAGCAGTACTTC
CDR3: CASSFLGGGAHEQYF

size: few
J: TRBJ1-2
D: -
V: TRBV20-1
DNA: TGCAGTGCTATCCAGCAGATCGGCTACACCTTC
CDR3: CSAIQQIGYTF

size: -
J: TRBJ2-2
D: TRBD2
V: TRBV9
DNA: TGTGCCAGCAGCGTAGCTCTTGTACTAGCGGAAGCCGGGGAGCTGTTTTTT
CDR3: CASSVALVLAEAGELFF

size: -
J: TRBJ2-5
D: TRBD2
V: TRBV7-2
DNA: TGTGCCAGCAGCTCCCGGACTAGCTGGGAGACCCAGTACTTC
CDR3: CASSSRTSWETQYF

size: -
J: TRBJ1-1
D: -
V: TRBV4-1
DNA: TGCGCCAGCAGCCAAAAGGGTAAGGGAGAACCCACTGAAGCTTTCTTT
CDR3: CASSQKGKGEPTEAFF

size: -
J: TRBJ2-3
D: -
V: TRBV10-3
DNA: TGTGCCATCAGTCCTAAAGATGATACGCAGTATTTT
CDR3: CAISPKDDTQYF

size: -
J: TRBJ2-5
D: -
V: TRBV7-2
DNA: TGTGCCAGCAGCCCCCCTTTGCAGCGAGAGACCCAGTACTTC
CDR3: CASSPPLQRETQYF

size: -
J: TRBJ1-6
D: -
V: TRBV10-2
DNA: TGCGCCAGCAGTGATCGGACGTTCCATAATTCACCCCTCCACTTT
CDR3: CASSDRTFHNSPLHF

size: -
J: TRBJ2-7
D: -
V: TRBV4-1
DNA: TGCGCCAGCAGCCAAGAACCGGATATCTACTACTACGAGCAGTACTTC
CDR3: CASSQEPDIYYYEQYF

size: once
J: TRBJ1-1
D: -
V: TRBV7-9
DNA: TGTGCCAGCAGCTTACGACAGGCAAGGGGGAACACTGAAGCTTTCTTT
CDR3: CASSLRQARGNTEAFF

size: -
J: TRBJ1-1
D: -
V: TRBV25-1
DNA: TGTGCCAGCAGTGAATCCAGAACTGAAGCTTTCTTT
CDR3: CASSESRTEAFF

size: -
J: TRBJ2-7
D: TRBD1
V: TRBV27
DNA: TGTGCCAGCAGTTTTCGTCCCCCGGGACAGGGAGGGTACGAGCAGTACTTC
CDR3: CASSFRPPGQGGYEQYF

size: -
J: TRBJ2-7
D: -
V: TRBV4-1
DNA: TGCGCCAGCAGCCAAGAAGGGGGGGGAGGGGAGGTGTACGAGCAGTACTTC
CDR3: CASSQEGGGGEVYEQYF

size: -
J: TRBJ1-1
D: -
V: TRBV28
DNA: TGTGCCAGCACCCTAAGGAAGGGAGGGAAAGCTTTCTTT
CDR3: CASTLRKGGKAFF

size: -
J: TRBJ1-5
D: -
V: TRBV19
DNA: TGTGCCAGTAGTACAGGTCGCGGCAATCAGCCCCAGCATTTT
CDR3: CASSTGRGNQPQHF

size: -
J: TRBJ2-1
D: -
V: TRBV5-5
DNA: TGTGCCAGCAGCTTGGAAAGGGCTCGCAATGAGCAGTTCTTC
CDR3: CASSLERARNEQFF

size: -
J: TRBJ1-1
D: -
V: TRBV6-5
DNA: TGTGCCAGCAGTTACGCGGGGGACACTGAAGCTTTCTTT
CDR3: CASSYAGDTEAFF

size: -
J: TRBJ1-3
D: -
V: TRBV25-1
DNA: TGTGCCAGCGGGACGGATTTCGGAAACACCATATATTTT
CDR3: CASGTDFGNTIYF

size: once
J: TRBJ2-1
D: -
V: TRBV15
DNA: TGTGCCACCAGCAGGCTCCGTTACAATGAGCAGTTCTTC
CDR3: CATSRLRYNEQFF

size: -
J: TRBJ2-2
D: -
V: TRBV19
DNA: TGTGCCAGTAGCGCTACCCCGGGCCCACCGACCGGGGAGCTGTTTTTT
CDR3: CASSATPGPPTGELFF

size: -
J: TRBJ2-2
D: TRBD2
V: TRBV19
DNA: TGTGCCAGTCTGACTAGCGGGGGGCCCGGGGAGCTGTTTTTT
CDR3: CASLTSGGPGELFF

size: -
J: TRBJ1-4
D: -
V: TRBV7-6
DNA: TGTGCCAGCAGCTTGTGGCAGGGGAATGAAAAACTGTTTTTT
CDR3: CASSLWQGNEKLFF

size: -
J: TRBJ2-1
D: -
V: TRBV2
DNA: TGTGCCAGCATCCTCGCCGGGGGTCCTAGCTCCTACAATGAGCAGTTCTTC
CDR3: CASILAGGPSSYNEQFF

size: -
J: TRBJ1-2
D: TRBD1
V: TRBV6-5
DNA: TGTGCCAGCAGTCGGCGACAGGGATATGGCTACACCTTC
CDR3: CASSRRQGYGYTF

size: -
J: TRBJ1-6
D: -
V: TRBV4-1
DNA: TGCGCCAGCAGCCAAGAGGCAGGGTCATATGGACCCCTCCACTTT
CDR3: CASSQEAGSYGPLHF

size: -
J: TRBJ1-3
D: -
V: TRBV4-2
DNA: TGTGCCAGCAGCCAAGTGGTCTTAAGGACGGACGGATCTGGAAACACCATATATTTT
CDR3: CASSQVVLRTDGSGNTIYF

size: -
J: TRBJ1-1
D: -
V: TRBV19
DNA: TGTGCCAGTAGTCTCAACACTGAAGCTTTCTTT
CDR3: CASSLNTEAFF

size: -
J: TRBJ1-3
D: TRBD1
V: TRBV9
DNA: TGTGCCAGTCAGGGACAGGTGGACGGAAACACCATATATTTT
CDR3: CASQGQVDGNTIYF

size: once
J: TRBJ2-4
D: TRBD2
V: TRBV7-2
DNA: TGTGCCAGCAGCCCAGGGACTAGCGGGGGGGCCAAAAACATTCAGTACTTC
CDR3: CASSPGTSGGAKNIQYF

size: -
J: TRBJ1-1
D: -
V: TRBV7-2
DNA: TGTGCCAGCAGCCGGACGGGAATGAACACTGAAGCTTTCTTT
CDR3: CASSRTGMNTEAFF

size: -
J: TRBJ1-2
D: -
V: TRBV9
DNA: TGTGCCAGCAGCGTGAACCCGGGGACCCACGAGGTGGCTAACTATGGCTACACCTTC
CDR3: CASSVNPGTHEVANYGYTF

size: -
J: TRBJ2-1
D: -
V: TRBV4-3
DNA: TGCGCCAGCAGCCAAGACTCCACGTTACAATACAATGAGCAGTTCTTC
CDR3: CASSQDSTLQYNEQFF

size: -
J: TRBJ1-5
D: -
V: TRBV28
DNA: TGTGCCAGCAGTTTAAAGGGATCCTTTCATCAGCCCCAGCATTTT
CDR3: CASSLKGSFHQPQHF

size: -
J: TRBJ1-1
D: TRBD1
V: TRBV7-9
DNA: TGTGCCAGCAGCTCGCGGGACAGGGGAATGAACACTGAAGCTTTCTTT
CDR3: CASSSRDRGMNTEAFF

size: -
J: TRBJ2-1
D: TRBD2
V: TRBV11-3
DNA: TGTGCCAGCAGCTTGGAGGGGAGGGGCAATGAGCAGTTCTTC
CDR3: CASSLEGRGNEQFF

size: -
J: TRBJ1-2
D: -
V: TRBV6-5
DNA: TGTGCCAGCAGTTACTCGGGGGGGCGCAACTATGGCTACACCTTC
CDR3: CASSYSGGRNYGYTF

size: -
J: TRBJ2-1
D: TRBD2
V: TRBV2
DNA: TGTGCCAGCAGACCCGGGACTAGCGGGGGCCATACCTACAATGAGCAGTTCTTC
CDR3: CASRPGTSGGHTYNEQFF

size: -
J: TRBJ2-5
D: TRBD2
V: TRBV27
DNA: TGTGCCAGCAGTTTACGGCGGGGGGCCCCCCAGTACTTC
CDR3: CASSLRRGAPQYF

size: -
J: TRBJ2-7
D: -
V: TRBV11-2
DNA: TGTGCCAGCAGAGGAGCGGTGACCTACGAGCAGTACTTC
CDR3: CASRGAVTYEQYF

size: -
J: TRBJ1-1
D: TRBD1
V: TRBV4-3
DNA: TGCGCCAGCAGCCCCCTGATCGGGGACAGGGTGGGGGTCACTGAAGCTTTCTTT
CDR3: CASSPLIGDRVGVTEAFF

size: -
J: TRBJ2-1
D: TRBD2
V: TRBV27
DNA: TGTGCCAGCACACTAGCGGGGGCCCACAATGAGCAGTTCTTC
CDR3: CASTLAGAHNEQFF

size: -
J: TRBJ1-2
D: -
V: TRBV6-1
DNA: TGTGCCAGCAGTGAATTCGAGCATGGGTTTCTAGATGGCTACACCTTC
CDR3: CASSEFEHGFLDGYTF

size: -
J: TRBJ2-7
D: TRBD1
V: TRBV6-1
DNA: TGTGCCAGCAACTACAGGGGGCGCGCCCCCTACGAGCAGTACTTC
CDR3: CASNYRGRAPYEQYF

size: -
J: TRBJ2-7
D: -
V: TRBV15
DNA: TGTGCCACCAGCAGAGTCCGGACAGACACCTACGAGCAGTACTTC
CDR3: CATSRVRTDTYEQYF

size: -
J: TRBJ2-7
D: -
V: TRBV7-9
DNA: TGTGCCAGCAGCCGGGACCCTGGAAACTACGAGCAGTACTTC
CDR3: CASSRDPGNYEQYF

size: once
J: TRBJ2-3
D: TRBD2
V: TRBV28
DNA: TGTGCCAGCAGTTTATGGCTAGCGGGGGGCCAGGGAACAGATACGCAGTATTTT
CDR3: CASSLWLAGGQGTDTQYF

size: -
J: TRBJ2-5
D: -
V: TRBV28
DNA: TGTGCCAGCAGTCGAAGGGTGACAGGAGAGACCCAGTACTTC
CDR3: CASSRRVTGETQYF

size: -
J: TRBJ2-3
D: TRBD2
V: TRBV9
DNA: TGTGCCAGCAGCGCATTCGGGACTAGCGGGGGTGGGCAGTATTTT
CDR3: CASSAFGTSGGGQYF

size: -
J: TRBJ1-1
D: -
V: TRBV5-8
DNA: TGTGCCAGGACAGGACGGACGCGGGCGGAAGCTTTCTTT
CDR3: CARTGRTRAEAFF

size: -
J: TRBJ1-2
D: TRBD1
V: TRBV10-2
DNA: TGCGCCAGCAATCCCCGGGACAGGGGACGTGGCTACACCTTC
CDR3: CASNPRDRGRGYTF

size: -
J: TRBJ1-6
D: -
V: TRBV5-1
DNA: TGCGCCAGCAGCTTGGAAGGGCTAAATTCACCCCTCCACTTT
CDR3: CASSLEGLNSPLHF

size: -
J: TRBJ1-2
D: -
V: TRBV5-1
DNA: TGCGCCAGCAGGGGCGGAAGATTAGGCTACACCTTC
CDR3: CASRGGRLGYTF

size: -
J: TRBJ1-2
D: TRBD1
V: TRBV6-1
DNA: TGTGCCAGCAGCGACAGGGCGTTGAACTATGGCTACACCTTC
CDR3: CASSDRALNYGYTF